This TCR beta chain was observed in a study of T cell repertoires in cytomegalovirus infection. This clonotype was detected a few times. The antigen remains undetermined. TCRdb passed the reads through MiXCR, listing each CDR3 protein once. Of some 560,000 distinct CDR3 sequences detected, roughly 43% appear once; the ten largest clones hold around 48%. V lost 0 bases and J 2 bases, leaving 11 bases between the germline ends. This CDR3 has 16 residues. Germline V gives CDR1 LGHNA, CDR2 YSLEER. The sequence was collected from a human donor in good health (CMV status not recorded). Some clones in this sample may be carry-over from other donors' samples. Specimen: cultured PBMCs, collected from culture after CMV antigen stimulation. The chain links TRBV4-3 to TRBJ2-4; no definite D call. The DNA of the CDR3 is TGCGCCAGCAGCCAAGATTCTACCCAAACCAAAAACATTCAGTACTTC. Translated: CASSQDSTQTKNIQYF.